The 9 T cell receptor beta chains presented below share a single source sample, sequenced in a study of cytomegalovirus exposure and HLA in healthy donors. Primers included in the PCR were 60 Vbeta and 13 Jbeta primers. Profiled with immunoSEQ multiplex PCR; TCRdb holds only in-frame clones, not every one. The sample has 210,000 or so clones, around 86% seen once; the top ten hold about a tenth. The sequenced material came from PBMCs. The source of these receptors is a woman between 45 and 60 years old in good health and CMV-seropositive.

The CDR3 loop is CASSQLEGAERGANVLTF. The CDR3 nucleotides read TGCGCCAGCAGCCAATTGGAGGGGGCCGAAAGAGGGGCCAACGTCCTGACTTTC. The chain recombines TRBV4-1 with TRBJ2-6; possibly TRBD1 for D (7 bases). Deletions cut 2 bases from V and 4 bases from J, with 18 bases between. CDR3 length equals 18 residues. CDR1 MGHRA and CDR2 YSYEKL come from the germline V gene.

The V call is TRBV6-1, the J call TRBJ1-6; D is perhaps TRBD1 (5 bases). Trimming shortened V by 5 bases and J by 8 bases, and 10 bases separated the two germline ends. CDR1 is MNHNS, CDR2 SASEGT, per germline. The CDR3 runs 13 residues. The chain's CDR3 is CASSSDRDSPLHF. CDR3 bases: TGTGCCAGCAGTTCCGACAGAGATTCACCCCTCCACTTT.

About this clone itself: This sample includes further DNA sequences coding for the same CDR3. The chain links TRBV6-5 to TRBJ1-6; 11 bases map to TRBD1. V lost 3 bases, J lost 8 bases, and 3 bases stayed unmatched. The CDR3 spans 15 residues. Germline V CDR1 and CDR2: MNHEY, SVGAGI. CDR3 DNA: TGTGCCAGCAGTTATGGGGACAGGGGGGATTCACCCCTCCACTTT. As protein: CASSYGDRGDSPLHF.

The V and J genes are TRBV30 and TRBJ2-3; D may be TRBD2 (7 bases). V was cut by 0 bases and J by 3 bases, with 16 bases left in between. Germline V gives CDR1 GTSNPN, CDR2 SVGIG (reference sequence). The CDR3 is made up of 16 amino acids. CDR3 in amino acids: CAWSVGGGPGTDTQYF. CDR3 sequence (DNA): TGTGCCTGGAGTGTAGGGGGGGGGCCCGGGACAGATACGCAGTATTTT.

With respect to this clone: The same CDR3 arises from other DNA sequences in this sample as well. The chain couples TRBV5-1 to TRBJ2-2; TRBD2 matches at 9 bases. The germline V gene encodes CDR1 SGHRS and CDR2 YFSETQ. The CDR3 has 14 residues. V was pared by 5 bases and J by 2 bases, with 1 base of the junction left unmatched. CDR3 sequence: CASSLAGNTGELFF. The CDR3 DNA reads as TGCGCCAGCAGTCTAGCGGGAAACACCGGGGAGCTGTTTTTT.

The chain has TRBV7-6 and TRBJ2-2; no clear D gene. CDR3 length: 14 residues. Germline V gives CDR1 SGHVS, CDR2 FNYEAQ. Deletions cut 1 base from V and 5 bases from J, with 8 bases between. CDR3 nucleotide sequence: TGTGCCAGCAGCTTAGGATCGGGTACCGGGGAGCTGTTTTTT. This codes for CASSLGSGTGELFF.

V and J are TRBV9 and TRBJ1-6, with D tentatively TRBD1 (6 bases). CDR1 is SGDLS and CDR2 is YYNGEE in the germline V gene. V was clipped by 2 bases and J by 0 bases, with 12 bases between them. The CDR3 has 17 amino acids. CDR3 sequence reads: CASSVGRGISYNSPLHF. Here the CDR3 DNA reads TGTGCCAGCAGCGTTGGGAGGGGGATCTCCTATAATTCACCCCTCCACTTT.

V and J are TRBV5-1 and TRBJ1-1, with 12 bases that match TRBD1. The CDR3 is 14 residues long. CDR1 is SGHRS, CDR2 YFSETQ, per germline. The junction had 2 bases not matched to a gene; V was cut back by 4 bases and J by 4 bases. The CDR3 DNA sequence: TGCGCCAGCAGCGGGACAGGGGGCCTCACTGAAGCTTTCTTT. It specifies CASSGTGGLTEAFF.

The genes are TRBV4-2 and TRBJ1-4; a possible D gene is TRBD1 (6 bases). Germline values: CDR1 LGHNA, CDR2 YNFKEQ. The ends were cut back, 4 bases at V and 6 bases at J, with 21 bases in the middle. The length of the CDR3 is 17 residues. The CDR3 region has the DNA TGTGCCAGCAGCCGGTCAGGGAGGGGGGGCGAGGATGAAAAACTGTTTTTT. It specifies CASSRSGRGGEDEKLFF.